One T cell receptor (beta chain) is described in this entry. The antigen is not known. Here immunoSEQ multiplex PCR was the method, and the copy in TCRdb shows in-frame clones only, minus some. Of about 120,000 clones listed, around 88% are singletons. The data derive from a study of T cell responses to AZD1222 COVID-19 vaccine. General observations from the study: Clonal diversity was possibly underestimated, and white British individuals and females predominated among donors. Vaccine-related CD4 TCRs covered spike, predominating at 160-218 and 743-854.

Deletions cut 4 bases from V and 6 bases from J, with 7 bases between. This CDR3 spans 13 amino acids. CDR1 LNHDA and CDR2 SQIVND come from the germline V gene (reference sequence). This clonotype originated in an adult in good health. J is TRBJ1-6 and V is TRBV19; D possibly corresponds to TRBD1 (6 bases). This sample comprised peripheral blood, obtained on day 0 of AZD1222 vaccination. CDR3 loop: CASSTRGNSPLHF. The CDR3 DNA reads TGTGCCAGTAGTACCAGGGGTAATTCACCCCTCCACTTT. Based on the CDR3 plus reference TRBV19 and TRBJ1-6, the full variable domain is DGGITQSPKYLFRKEGQNVTLSCEQNLNHDAMYWYRQDPGQGLRLIYYSQIVNDFQKGDIAEGYSVSREKKESFPLTVTSAQKNPTAFYLCASSTRGNSPLHFGNGTRLTVT.